The source of this T cell receptor beta chain is a study of cytomegalovirus exposure and HLA in healthy donors listed by TCRdb under 2017. For context, the study as a whole: In an earlier analysis of roughly 590 of the donors, 276 Gb of sequence data and approximately 100 million unique TCR beta sequences from some 170 million T cells were reported. Roughly 300 gigabases of sequencing data and approximately 85 million unique TCR sequences were included in an early release covering about 700 HLA-typed donors. The genetic ancestry cluster associated with self-reported Caucasian donors included 65% to 90% of the approximately 430 genotyped donors. The study aimed to test whether signatures of past pathogen exposure could be identified by cataloging public T cell receptors. The study used immunosequencing to profile the T cell repertoires of hundreds of subjects and linked those repertoires to cytomegalovirus serostatus. In addition to the first cohort of around 670 subjects, a separate validation cohort of 120 different subjects was used. High-throughput TCR immunosequencing, statistical association of individual TCRs with disease status, and machine learning were combined to predict cytomegalovirus infection status. In a later analysis, previously published TCR beta repertoires from hundreds of donors were re-analyzed and high-resolution HLA genotyping was added so that TCR occurrence patterns could be studied. Rather than using new phenotypic data, the later analysis identified candidate immune exposures from TCR beta sequences and from how often those sequences occurred across donors. An earlier analysis of 587 of the donors applied high-throughput TCR beta sequencing to assess whether each TCR beta V gene segment acted as functional or pseudogenic. Donor age, sex, ethnicity and CMV serostatus were compiled together with the repertoire data. A later genetic analysis used genome-wide SNP genotypes for about three fifths of the 666 donors, treating that subset as a discovery cohort. All discovery cohort repertoires had been generated using a single sequencing platform. Both class I and class II loci were covered by HLA typing, at four-digit resolution. The number of typed donors differed by locus: roughly 620-640 for A, B, C, DRB1 and DQB1; 522 for DQA1; over 600 for DPA1; and about 470 for DPB1. Roughly 5 DR-DQ haplotypes were handled as single units for association and clustering because linkage in the cohort was strong. Across under 500 genotyped donors of the cohort, an average of approximately 200,000 unique TCR beta nucleotide sequences per donor were sequenced, and roughly a sixth of those sequences were non-productive.

The cohort consisted of 666 healthy bone marrow donors. At the time of sampling, every cohort member was nominally healthy, though immune exposures that went unrecorded were likely present. The donor was CMV seropositive and was included in the group of 250 to 300 seropositive cohort members. A peripheral blood sample was collected from each donor, and TCR beta sequencing was performed on peripheral blood mononuclear cells. Genomic DNA extraction from the blood cell samples was performed with the Qiagen DNeasy Blood Extraction Kit. Paper-wide results and their limitations: An association between a missense DCLRE1C variant and V-gene and J-gene trimming of TCR beta chains was found in a later genetic analysis and replicated in an independent cohort. Cytomegalovirus status was reported to be diagnosed by the classifier with high specificity and sensitivity in both the original and validation cohorts. The cohort was sequenced for TCR beta chains only, and without alpha or paired-chain data the features that could be detected were limited. In vitro tests confirmed that a few of the cytomegalovirus-associated TCR beta chains recognize cytomegalovirus antigens. A group of highly shared sequence variants was considered likely to be a technical artifact of the sequencing pipeline. Immune exposure information for the cohort was limited to CMV serostatus. Most TCR sequences were observed very rarely across donors, whereas some public TCRs were present in many individuals. The study listed over 150 TCR beta chains as associated with cytomegalovirus. In a later analysis, 15,000 to 20,000 TCR beta sequences were associated with specific HLA alleles at a false discovery rate of 0.05. Because the 87-base-pair reads could not distinguish some IMGT-functional V segments, including TRBV6-2 and TRBV6-3, those segments were excluded. When HLA alleles, especially DR and DQ, strongly co-occurred, attributing TCR associations to individual alleles was difficult. Because some donors lacked HLA typing at each locus, the association tests relied only on the typed subset. Roughly 17 rarely observed V segments, including chromosome 9 orphons, were excluded from the earlier analysis of several hundred of the donors because counts were too low. Correlated functional status among segregating V segments might reflect linkage disequilibrium, but an unknown experimental factor could not be ruled out. The presence/absence analyses assumed that sequencing depth was roughly uniform across donors, and that assumption may not be true. Compared with equally common non-associated chains, HLA-associated TCR beta chains in a later analysis were more clonally expanded and had lower generation probabilities. In a later analysis, the rate of TCR association differed among HLA loci, with DRB1 alleles having the most associated TCRs and HLA-C alleles having the fewest. In a later analysis, most CMV-associated TCR beta chains were found to appear HLA-restricted, with HLA associations seemingly driven largely by CMV exposure. Several of the top co-occurrence clusters appeared to be linked to parvovirus B19, influenza, CMV and Epstein-Barr virus, according to a later analysis. Broadly in line with IMGT annotations, most TCR beta V segments showed up in productive rearrangements about 90% or about 30% of the time in an earlier analysis of about 500 of the donors. The authors suggested that the approach could potentially be generalized to other disease states and immunological phenotypes. Compared with the roughly 670-donor mean, donors in an Asian-associated ancestry cluster had fewer N-insertions in productive TCRs, according to a later genetic analysis. A further reported finding was that TCR beta sequences accurately predicted the HLA-A and HLA-B alleles for most subjects in the first cohort.

Receptors were amplified or captured by the immunoSEQ multiplex PCR assay. The multiplex PCR relied on a mix of 60 forward primers for TCR Vbeta segments and 13 reverse primers for TCR Jbeta segments. Amplification of the CDR3 region of rearranged TCR beta genes was performed with a multiplex PCR assay on genomic DNA. The Illumina HiSeq System was used to sequence the amplified TCR beta libraries as 87-base-pair reads. As for the authors' bioinformatics: A later analysis counted about 82 million unique TCR beta chains across the 666 repertoires, and some 11 million of these chains were shared by at least two donors. A nearest-neighbor algorithm error-corrected the raw reads and collapsed the reads into unique sequences, merging closely related sequences to remove PCR and sequencing errors. To assign V, D and J gene segments, CDR3 sequences were aligned to IMGT reference sequences. For a sequence to be retained, a match of at least six nucleotides to both a V gene segment and a J gene segment was required. A rearrangement counted as productive if the CDR3 had no stop codons and remained in frame with V and J, and every other rearrangement counted as non-productive. Following IMGT convention, CDR3 was defined as the stretch from the second conserved V-encoded cysteine up to the conserved J-encoded phenylalanine. Sequences without an unambiguous match to a single V gene segment were excluded from the earlier analysis of 500 to 700 of the donors. An earlier analysis of approximately 590 of the donors classified V segments as functional when productive rearrangements were above 56.7% and as segregating when the standard deviation between donors was above 5%. A statistical classification framework was built for diagnosing cytomegalovirus status from the catalog of TCR beta chain sequences. In a later analysis, V and J genes were assigned by comparing TCR nucleotide sequences against IMGT/GENE-DB human TR gene sequences. Using the TCRdist pipeline, a later analysis assigned CDR3 sequences along with most-parsimonious VDJ recombination scenarios. In a later analysis, every TCR beta chain was defined by the combination of its CDR3 amino acid sequence and its V-gene family, and reads without a unique V-gene family were dropped. In a later analysis, 450 to 600 highly shared, low-generation-probability nucleotide sequences were removed to address suspected cross-contamination and a sequencing artifact. In a later analysis, a clonal expansion index for each public chain was calculated from normalized within-repertoire ranks of inferred template counts. In a later analysis, generation probabilities were computed using a VDJ recombination model fitted to out-of-frame rearrangements, and the results were checked against IGoR. A later analysis scored TCR-TCR, TCR-HLA and TCR-CMV co-occurrence with hypergeometric tests, applying a repertoire-size bias correction to TCR pairs. False discovery rates were estimated in a later analysis by permuting HLA or CMV assignments 20 times. In a later analysis, co-occurring TCRs were grouped using DBSCAN, and TCRdist sequence similarity was added for clustering within HLA-allele-positive subsets. Co-occurrence clustering excluded repertoires with fewer than 30,000 or more than 120,000 public chains, plus five with anomalous nucleotide sharing. TCRdb provides this immuneACCESS table in a form limited to in-frame rearrangements. Some clones are lacking; in checked studies, under half of them reflect an unresolved V gene, and why the rest are absent is not known. D and trimming were read from the DNA, whereas the V and J calls and clone size are those reported in that table. The sample table records about 160,000 clones; more than 65% of these occur just once. Of the sample, around 6.6% falls within the top ten clones.

This clone was observed a handful of times. This clone's antigen is unknown. No qualities accompany the bases; no much larger clone lies one base away. CDR1 is given as SGHVS and CDR2 as FQNEAQ, both from the germline V gene. The CDR3 starts with the cysteine, ends with the phenylalanine, and has 15 residues. CDR3 DNA only is kept here, 45 bases in frame from base 1. V loses 5 bases, J loses 4 bases, and the germline ends lie 16 bases apart. The TCR originated in a man aged 50-59 years in good health and CMV-seropositive. This sequence uses TRBV7-8 and TRBJ2-3, with the D segment identity uncertain. Sequencing was performed on PBMCs. The base sequence is TGTGCCAGCAGCGGTGATGAACCCCCGGCAGATACGCAGTATTTT. Its translation is CASSGDEPPADTQYF.